A single sample is the source of the 12 T cell receptor beta chains below, sequenced in a study of cytomegalovirus exposure and HLA in healthy donors. PCR involved 60 Vbeta and 13 Jbeta primers. TCRdb keeps only in-frame clones here, not all; method: immunoSEQ multiplex PCR. This table holds 60,000 to 90,000 clones, 60% to 70% found once. The sequencing sample was made of PBMCs. These receptors all come from a man aged 35-49 years in good health and CMV-seropositive.

The rearrangement joins TRBV29-1 to TRBJ1-2, with 8 bases identical to TRBD1. Germline lookup yields CDR1 SQVTM and CDR2 ANQGSEA. The CDR3 consists of 12 residues. Trimming took 6 bases from V and 4 from J; bases not matched to a gene: 4. CDR3 DNA: TGCAGCGTGAGTGACAGGGGCTATGGCTACACCTTC. This codes for CSVSDRGYGYTF.

This clone showed up just a few times. The V gene is TRBV18, the J gene TRBJ1-3; D is perhaps TRBD1 (6 bases). Trimming stripped 3 bases from V and 4 bases from J, with 13 bases between. The CDR3 spans 15 residues. The germline CDR1 and CDR2 sequences are KGHSH and LQKENI. CDR3 region: CASSPAQGSGNTIYF. The CDR3 DNA reads as TGTGCCAGCTCACCCGCACAGGGATCAGGAAACACCATATATTTT.

V and J are TRBV20-1 and TRBJ1-1; D not resolved. Trimming took off 2 bases at V and 7 bases at J, with 8 bases between the two ends. Germline-derived CDR1 and CDR2 are DFQATT and SNEGSKA (reference sequence). The CDR3 sequence is 11 residues long. The CDR3 here is CSARNYLEAFF. The DNA of the CDR3 is TGCAGTGCTAGAAACTACCTTGAAGCTTTCTTT.

This chain links TRBV5-5 with TRBJ2-2; TRBD1 is a possible D gene (5 bases). The V end lost 4 bases, the J end lost 1 base, and 11 bases lay between the germline ends. CDR3 length equals 15 residues. CDR1 and CDR2 (germline): SGHKS, YYEKEE (reference sequence). The CDR3 DNA reads as TGTGCCAGCAGCCGTGGGGCAGGGAACACCGGGGAGCTGTTTTTT. It encodes CASSRGAGNTGELFF.

The rearrangement joins TRBV28 to TRBJ1-2; 8 bases line up with TRBD1. The ends lost 5 bases at V and 2 bases at J; junction bases unmatched: 4. The V gene's germline CDR1 is MDHEN and CDR2 SYDVKM. This CDR3 comprises 14 residues. The CDR3 here is CASSQGAGNYGYTF. CDR3 DNA sequence: TGTGCCAGCAGTCAGGGGGCTGGGAACTATGGCTACACCTTC.

The DNA of the CDR3 is TGTGCCAGCAGCGTAGCTACTACTAGCGGGAGTACGGGGATAGTAGATACGCAGTATTTT. It translates to CASSVATTSGSTGIVDTQYF. The V gene is TRBV9, the J gene TRBJ2-3; TRBD2 matches at 11 bases. Germline assignment: CDR1 SGDLS and CDR2 YYNGEE. V lost 0 bases to trimming and J lost 5 bases; unmatched junction nucleotides: 17. The CDR3 is 20 residues long.

For this clone: A read error is likely, as this CDR3 ends without the conserved phenylalanine or tryptophan. This chain uses TRBV29-1 with TRBJ1-1; 7 bases match TRBD1. This CDR3 has 16 amino acids. Trimming took 6 bases from V and 5 from J; bases not matched to a gene: 18. CDR1 and CDR2 from the germline V gene are SQVTM and ANQGSEA. Here the CDR3 reads CSVLPRDSTLGTEAFV. CDR3 DNA sequence: TGCAGCGTCCTACCCCGGGACAGCACTCTGGGGACTGAAGCTTTCGTT.

V and J are TRBV19 and TRBJ2-7; D is uncertain. V lost 3 bases and J lost 1, with 10 bases in between. Germline V lookup: CDR1 LNHDA, CDR2 SQIVND (reference sequence). This CDR3 comprises 14 residues. CDR3 amino acids: CASSIGRHSYEQYF. In DNA, the CDR3 is TGTGCCAGTAGTATTGGGCGTCATTCCTACGAGCAGTACTTC. The full variable domain, with the rest looked up from reference TRBV19 and TRBJ2-7, is DGGITQSPKYLFRKEGQNVTLSCEQNLNHDAMYWYRQDPGQGLRLIYYSQIVNDFQKGDIAEGYSVSREKKESFPLTVTSAQKNPTAFYLCASSIGRHSYEQYFGPGTRLTVT.

V gene TRBV5-6 combines with J gene TRBJ1-1; D unresolved. Trimming pared 2 bases from V and 0 bases from J, leaving 11 bases between. The germline V gene has CDR1 SGHDT and CDR2 YYEEEE. The CDR3 sequence is 15 residues long. For the CDR3, the DNA is TGTGCCAGCAGCTTCGAACCTAGTTTGAACACTGAAGCTTTCTTT. Protein: CASSFEPSLNTEAFF.

This clone has a handful of counts. The chain combines TRBV28 with TRBJ1-4, with a possible D match to TRBD1 (5 bases). Germline lookup yields CDR1 MDHEN and CDR2 SYDVKM. CDR3 length: 14 amino acids. Trimming shortened V by 3 bases and J by 4 bases, and 9 bases separated the two germline ends. CDR3 sequence (DNA): TGTGCCAGCAGTTTGGGGGGGAGTAATGAAAAACTGTTTTTT. Protein: CASSLGGSNEKLFF. Complete variable domain (other parts from reference TRBV28 and TRBJ1-4): DVKVTQSSRYLVKRTGEKVFLECVQDMDHENMFWYRQDPGLGLRLIYFSYDVKMKEKGDIPEGYSVSREKKERFSLILESASTNQTSMYLCASSLGGSNEKLFFGSGTQLSVL.

This clone was recorded many times. V and J are TRBV30 and TRBJ2-5; weak D call: TRBD2 (5 bases). The CDR3 contains 13 residues. Germline V CDR1 and CDR2: GTSNPN, SVGIG (reference sequence). The V and J ends lost 7 bases and 2 bases respectively, with 14 bases between them. The chain's CDR3 is CASSGREQETQYF. CDR3 coding DNA: TGTGCCTCTTCGGGGAGAGAGCAAGAGACCCAGTACTTC.

This clone was seen more than once but under ten times. V usage is TRBV11-2 and J usage is TRBJ1-4, with D unresolved. This CDR3 is 13 amino acids long. V was cut by 4 bases and J by 4 bases, with 7 bases left in between. The germline V gene has CDR1 SGHAT and CDR2 FQNNGV. The CDR3 sequence is CASSWTSNEKLFF. DNA for the CDR3: TGTGCCAGCAGCTGGACTAGTAATGAAAAACTGTTTTTT.